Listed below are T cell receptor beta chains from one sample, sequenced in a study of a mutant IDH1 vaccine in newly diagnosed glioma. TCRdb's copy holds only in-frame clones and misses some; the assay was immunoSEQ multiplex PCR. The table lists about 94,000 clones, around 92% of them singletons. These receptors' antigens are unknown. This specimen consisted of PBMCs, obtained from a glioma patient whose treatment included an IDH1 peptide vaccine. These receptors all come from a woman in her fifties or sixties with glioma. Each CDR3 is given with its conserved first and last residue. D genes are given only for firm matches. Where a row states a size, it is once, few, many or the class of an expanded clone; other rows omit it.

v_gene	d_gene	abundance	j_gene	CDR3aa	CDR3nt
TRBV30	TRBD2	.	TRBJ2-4	CAWSVRSAGGNIQYF	TGTGCCTGGAGTGTACGGTCTGCGGGAGGAAACATTCAGTACTTC
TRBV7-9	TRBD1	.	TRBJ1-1	CASSLAWTGGTEAFF	TGTGCCAGCAGCTTAGCGTGGACAGGGGGGACTGAAGCTTTCTTT
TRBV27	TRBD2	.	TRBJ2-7	CASSPPGLDAHEQYF	TGTGCCAGCAGTCCCCCGGGACTAGACGCCCACGAGCAGTACTTC
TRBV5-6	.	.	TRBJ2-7	CASSPPLGPTYEQYF	TGTGCCAGCAGCCCCCCGTTAGGGCCCACCTACGAGCAGTACTTC
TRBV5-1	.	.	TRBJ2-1	CASSPRVRSYNEQFF	TGCGCCAGCAGTCCTCGGGTCCGCTCCTACAATGAGCAGTTCTTC
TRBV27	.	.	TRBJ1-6	CASSFSSGSPLHF	TGTGCCAGCAGTTTCTCCTCCGGCTCACCCCTCCACTTT
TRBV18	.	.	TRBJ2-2	CASSPQPRRLNTGELFF	TGTGCCAGCTCACCACAGCCAAGACGATTGAACACCGGGGAGCTGTTTTTT
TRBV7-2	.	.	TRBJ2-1	CASSLVASSYNEQFF	TGTGCCAGCAGCTTAGTAGCGAGCTCCTACAATGAGCAGTTCTTC
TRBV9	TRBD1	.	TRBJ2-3	CASSVWTGVPDTQYF	TGTGCCAGCAGCGTGTGGACAGGGGTTCCAGATACGCAGTATTTT
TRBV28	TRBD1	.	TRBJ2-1	CASTLRGQGWGQFF	TGTGCCAGCACCTTGAGGGGACAGGGATGGGGGCAGTTCTTC
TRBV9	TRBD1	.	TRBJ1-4	CASSGPPGTGGEKLFF	TGTGCCAGCAGCGGACCTCCCGGGACAGGGGGCGAAAAACTGTTTTTT
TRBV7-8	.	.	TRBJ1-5	CASSLAGFLGGNQPQHF	TGTGCCAGCAGCTTAGCGGGATTTTTGGGGGGCAATCAGCCCCAGCATTTT
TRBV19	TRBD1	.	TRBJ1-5	CASSTNRGRGNQPQHF	TGTGCCAGTAGTACTAACAGGGGCCGGGGCAATCAGCCCCAGCATTTT
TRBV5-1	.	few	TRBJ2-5	CASSSEGMKQETQYF	TGCGCCAGCAGCTCAGAGGGGATGAAGCAAGAGACCCAGTACTTC
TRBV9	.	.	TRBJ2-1	CASSPSGYDYNEQFF	TGTGCCAGCAGCCCATCAGGGTATGACTACAATGAGCAGTTCTTC
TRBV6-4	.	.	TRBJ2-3	CASSDREDTQYF	TGTGCCAGCAGTGACCGGGAAGATACGCAGTATTTT
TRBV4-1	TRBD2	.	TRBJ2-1	CASSQPSSGSEQFF	TGCGCCAGCAGCCAACCTTCTAGCGGGAGTGAGCAGTTCTTC
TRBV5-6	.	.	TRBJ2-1	CASSLRGGNYNEQFF	TGTGCCAGCAGCTTACGGGGCGGGAACTACAATGAGCAGTTCTTC
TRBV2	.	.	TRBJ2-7	CASSERGDYEQYF	TGTGCCAGCAGTGAAAGGGGGGACTACGAGCAGTACTTC
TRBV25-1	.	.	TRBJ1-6	CASTSSGGNSPLHF	TGTGCCAGCACTTCCAGTGGGGGGAACTCACCCCTCCACTTT
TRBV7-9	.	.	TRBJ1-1	CASSPQGKAEAFF	TGTGCCAGCAGCCCACAGGGAAAGGCTGAAGCTTTCTTT
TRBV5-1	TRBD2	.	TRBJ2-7	CASSLTGRARYEQYF	TGCGCCAGCAGCTTGACCGGGAGGGCGAGGTACGAGCAGTACTTC
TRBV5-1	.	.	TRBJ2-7	CASSLTGTYEQYF	TGCGCCAGCAGCTTGACAGGAACCTACGAGCAGTACTTC
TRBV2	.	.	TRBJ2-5	CASSFYVGQETQYF	TGTGCCAGCAGCTTCTATGTTGGGCAAGAGACCCAGTACTTC
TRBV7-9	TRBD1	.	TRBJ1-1	CASRGTGPTEAFF	TGTGCCAGCAGAGGGACAGGCCCCACTGAAGCTTTCTTT
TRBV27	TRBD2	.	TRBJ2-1	CASSSIVRTSGSWASSYNEQFF	TGTGCCAGCAGTTCAATTGTCCGGACTAGCGGGAGTTGGGCGAGCTCCTACAATGAGCAGTTCTTC
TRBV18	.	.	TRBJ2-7	CASSPSPGRTSYEQYF	TGTGCCAGCTCACCAAGCCCGGGACGGACCTCCTACGAGCAGTACTTC
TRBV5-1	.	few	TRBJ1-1	CASSFRAMNTEAFF	TGCGCCAGCAGCTTTCGGGCCATGAACACTGAAGCTTTCTTT